This TCR beta chain was sequenced during a study of blood T cells in healthy people across ages. The use of a sample-barcoded 5' primer and a J-beta primer mix characterized a second PCR of roughly 6 to 11 cycles. TCRdb independently ran MiXCR on the 5' RACE reads; one entry per CDR3 protein. The sample lists 600,000 to 850,000 distinct CDR3 sequences, 35% to 45% occurring once. The CDR3 is 15 residues long. Germline V gives CDR1 SGHAT, CDR2 FQNNGV. Trimming pared 4 bases from V and 1 base from J, leaving 8 bases between. Sequenced input: blood. The TCR comes from a woman aged 60-75 years in good health. V is TRBV11-2 and J is TRBJ2-6, with unresolved D. The CDR3 protein is CASSSSRSGANVLTF. The CDR3 nucleotides are TGTGCCAGCAGCTCCAGCCGGTCTGGGGCCAACGTCCTGACTTTC.